The 26 T cell receptor beta chains listed next were all sequenced from one sample in a study of beta chain features in type 1 diabetes. Findings and limits, study-wide: The study found moderately but significantly shorter TCRB CDR3s in all four CD4+ subsets of Type 1 diabetes patients.

For these TCRs, the target antigens are not known. Isolated RNA was reverse transcribed in full, so expressed TCRB transcripts were sequenced. Produced via immunoSEQ multiplex PCR; TCRdb's table is partial and in-frame only. The data contain about 150,000 clones, approximately 10% of them seen just once; the ten biggest clones take up approximately 0.46%. Sequencing was carried out using central memory CD4+ T cells from blood. The receptors here all came from a man aged 30 to 39 with type 1 diabetes.

The genes are TRBV29-1 and TRBJ2-7; 7 nucleotides agree with TRBD1. Trimming removed 5 bases from V and 5 bases from J; junction bases left unmatched: 12. The germline CDR1 and CDR2 sequences are SQVTM and ANQGSEA. CDR3 length: 14 residues. This CDR3 is CSVLRLQGPDEQYF. The DNA of the CDR3 is TGCAGCGTTCTGCGCCTACAGGGGCCCGACGAGCAGTACTTC.

V gene TRBV7-3 combines with J gene TRBJ2-5; TRBD2 aligns across 8 bases. The germline V gene has CDR1 SGHTA and CDR2 FQGTGA. The ends lost 5 bases at V and 3 bases at J; junction bases unmatched: 11. CDR3 length equals 16 residues. For the CDR3, the DNA is TGTGCCAGCAGCCCGAGCAGAAGTAGCGGGGAAGAGACCCAGTACTTC. As protein: CASSPSRSSGEETQYF.

CDR3 in DNA: TGTGCCAGCAGAGCACAGGGGGCGGCTGAAAAACTGTTTTTT. Translating it yields CASRAQGAAEKLFF. The rearrangement joins TRBV27 to TRBJ1-4, with TRBD1 matching over 9 bases. The germline CDR1 and CDR2 sequences are MNHEY and SMNVEV (reference sequence). J gave up 7 bases and V 6 bases, and 6 bases lay outside the gene matches. CDR3 length: 14 amino acids.

J is TRBJ1-2 and V is TRBV5-1, with a possible D match to TRBD1 (6 bases). V was trimmed by 6 bases and J by 2 bases, leaving 20 bases between them. In germline, CDR1 is SGHRS, CDR2 YFSETQ. CDR3 size: 16 residues. This chain's CDR3 is CASKAAGEVKNYGYTF. The DNA of the CDR3 is TGCGCCAGCAAAGCGGCAGGGGAAGTGAAGAACTATGGCTACACCTTC.

This chain connects TRBV6-1 to TRBJ2-4, with 8 bases that match TRBD1. V dropped 8 bases and J dropped 0; count of bases not matched to a gene: 6. The length of the CDR3 is 15 residues. Germline CDR1 MNHNS, CDR2 SASEGT. CDR3 sequence: CASGRQGRAKNIQYF. CDR3 coding DNA: TGTGCCAGCGGTCGACAGGGGAGAGCCAAAAACATTCAGTACTTC.

This clone was seen many times. The rearrangement uses TRBV29-1 and TRBJ1-1; no clear D. The ends were cut back, 3 bases at V and 10 bases at J, with 9 bases in the middle. Germline V CDR1 and CDR2: SQVTM, ANQGSEA. The CDR3 is 10 residues long. The CDR3 reads CSVDENGAFF. The CDR3 bases are TGCAGCGTTGACGAAAACGGAGCTTTCTTT. Together with reference TRBV29-1 and TRBJ1-1, the CDR3 gives the full variable domain: SAVISQKPSRDICQRGTSLTIQCQVDSQVTMMFWYRQQPGQSLTLIATANQGSEATYESGFVIDKFPISRPNLTFSTLTVSNMSPEDSSIYLCSVDENGAFFGQGTRLTVV.

The rearrangement uses TRBV29-1 and TRBJ2-3; D is possibly TRBD2 (6 bases). CDR1 and CDR2 from the germline V gene are SQVTM and ANQGSEA. V was cut by 7 bases and J by 6 bases, with 14 bases left in between. The CDR3 runs to 12 residues. The CDR3 protein is CSDDGGVDTQYF. CDR3 DNA sequence: TGCAGCGACGACGGCGGGGTGGATACGCAGTATTTT.

V usage is TRBV28 and J usage is TRBJ1-1; 7 nucleotides match TRBD1. The junction had 7 bases not matched to a gene; V was cut back by 5 bases and J by 4 bases. The CDR3 has 14 amino acids. The V gene's germline CDR1 is MDHEN and CDR2 SYDVKM. CDR3 residues: CASSVGGIGTEAFF. In DNA form, the CDR3 reads TGTGCCAGCAGTGTAGGGGGCATAGGCACTGAAGCTTTCTTT.

The V call is TRBV2, the J call TRBJ2-7, with 8 nucleotides matching TRBD1. Germline CDR1 and CDR2: SNHLY and FYNNEI. J was trimmed by 1 base and V by 4 bases; bases with no gene match: 6. The CDR3 length is 15 residues. CDR3 DNA: TGTGCCAGCAGTGGAGACAGGGGTGGATCCTACGAGCAGTACTTC. Translating it yields CASSGDRGGSYEQYF.

This chain joins TRBV29-1 and TRBJ2-7; the D gene is possibly TRBD1 (6 bases). The CDR3 has 14 residues. V lost 6 bases and J lost 3, with 18 bases in between. CDR1 and CDR2 from the germline V gene are SQVTM and ANQGSEA. The CDR3 DNA reads TGCAGCGTCGCCGGCCGACAGGCGGGCTACGAGCAGTACTTC. Residues: CSVAGRQAGYEQYF.

The table lists this clone with a few counts. This rearrangement joins TRBV6-6 to TRBJ2-7; 12 nucleotides match TRBD1. The germline gives CDR1 MNHNY, CDR2 SVGAGI (reference sequence). Trimming cost V 4 bases and J 6 bases; bases outside gene matches: 4. This CDR3 contains 14 residues. CDR3 amino acids: CASSWGTGGAEQYF. For the CDR3, the DNA is TGTGCCAGCAGTTGGGGGACAGGGGGCGCCGAGCAGTACTTC.

The rearrangement links TRBV7-2 to TRBJ2-2; no clear D gene. V shed 3 bases and J shed 0 bases, with 8 bases lying between them. Germline loops: CDR1 SGHTA, CDR2 FQGNSA. CDR3 length: 15 amino acids. DNA of the CDR3: TGTGCCAGCAGCTTGCGAAGATCGAACACCGGGGAGCTGTTTTTT. Its protein product is CASSLRRSNTGELFF.

The table lists this clone with a few counts. The V and J genes are TRBV7-2 and TRBJ2-3; unclear D gene. The V end was cut by 1 base, the J end by 3 bases, with 8 bases between. This CDR3 has 14 amino acids. CDR1 and CDR2 from the germline V gene are SGHTA and FQGNSA. CDR3 sequence: CASSLGAGTDTQYF. CDR3 nucleotide sequence: TGTGCCAGCAGCTTAGGGGCTGGGACAGATACGCAGTATTTT.

This clone has a handful of counts. V is TRBV11-2 and J is TRBJ1-1; 9 nucleotides line up with TRBD1. CDR1 is SGHAT and CDR2 is FQNNGV in the germline V gene. Trimming took 4 bases from V and 4 from J; bases not matched to a gene: 10. The CDR3 extends over 16 amino acids. CDR3 amino acids: CASSSGTGMFGTEAFF. The CDR3 DNA sequence: TGTGCCAGCAGCTCCGGGACAGGGATGTTTGGCACTGAAGCTTTCTTT.

In this sample, this clone turned up a few times. V and J are TRBV5-6 and TRBJ2-1; D perhaps matches TRBD1 (6 bases). This CDR3 is built from 17 residues. CDR1 SGHDT and CDR2 YYEEEE come from the germline V gene. V was shortened by 3 bases and J by 9 bases, with 25 bases between the two germline ends. CDR3 protein: CASSSLVASQGWREQFF. CDR3 in DNA: TGTGCCAGCAGCTCACTCGTAGCGTCCCAGGGGTGGCGTGAGCAGTTCTTC. The full variable domain, rest sourced from reference TRBV5-6 and TRBJ2-1, is DAGVTQSPTHLIKTRGQQVTLRCSPKSGHDTVSWYQQALGQGPQFIFQYYEEEERQRGNFPDRFSGHQFPNYSSELNVNALLLGDSALYLCASSSLVASQGWREQFFGPGTRLTVL.

This clone was found a few times. The chain carries TRBV11-2 and TRBJ2-2; unclear D gene. The CDR3 length is 11 residues. Between the trimmed V and J ends, which lost 5 bases and 12 bases, there was a span of 10 bases. Per germline, CDR1 SGHAT and CDR2 FQNNGV. CDR3 nucleotide sequence: TGTGCCAGCAGCATATCCAGGAAGCTGTTTTTT. Amino acid sequence: CASSISRKLFF.

This clone came up once. The V call is TRBV5-6, the J call TRBJ2-2; 8 bases align to TRBD1. Germline CDR1 is SGHDT and CDR2 is YYEEEE. The length of the CDR3 is 16 residues. V dropped 0 bases and J dropped 8; count of bases not matched to a gene: 9. The CDR3 DNA sequence: TGTGCCAGCAGCTTGGGACAGGGGAACTTGGTAGGGGAGCTGTTTTTT. Its protein is CASSLGQGNLVGELFF.

This clone was counted only a few times. The V call is TRBV27, the J call TRBJ2-3; D might be TRBD1 (5 bases). This CDR3 has 15 residues. Trimming cost V 9 bases and J 0 bases, with 16 bases left between them. Germline V gives CDR1 MNHEY, CDR2 SMNVEV (reference sequence). This CDR3 is CASQHRLSSTDTQYF. CDR3 DNA: TGTGCCAGTCAACACAGGTTATCTAGCACAGATACGCAGTATTTT.

This rearrangement joins TRBV15 to TRBJ2-1, with TRBD2 identical over 9 bases. Germline CDR1 is LNHNV and CDR2 is YYDKDF (reference sequence). The V segment lost 5 bases and the J segment 9 bases; nucleotides outside the gene matches: 11. CDR3 length equals 15 residues. CDR3 bases: TGTGCCACCAGCTTCCTCCCAGCGGGAGGCGGTGAGCAGTTCTTC. Translation gives CATSFLPAGGGEQFF.

The sample holds a few counts of this clone. The chain combines TRBV19 with TRBJ1-5; D is ambiguous. Trimming took off 1 base at V and 0 bases at J, with 10 bases between the two ends. The germline CDR1 and CDR2 sequences are LNHDA and SQIVND (reference sequence). This CDR3 spans 16 amino acids. The CDR3 sequence: CASSIVQTNSNQPQHF. Here the CDR3 DNA reads TGTGCCAGTAGTATAGTACAGACAAATAGCAATCAGCCCCAGCATTTT.

This clone has more than one count but fewer than ten. The genes are TRBV5-1 and TRBJ2-5, with D perhaps TRBD2 (6 bases). The CDR3 loop spans 16 amino acids. Germline lookup yields CDR1 SGHRS and CDR2 YFSETQ. V was trimmed by 0 bases and J by 4 bases, leaving 16 bases between them. The chain's CDR3 is CASSLGVSGDAETQYF. The CDR3 region has the DNA TGCGCCAGCAGCTTGGGAGTTTCGGGAGATGCAGAGACCCAGTACTTC.

This chain links TRBV19 with TRBJ2-3; D is undetermined. With 3 bases removed from V and 5 bases from J, the gap between germline ends came to 3 bases. This CDR3 spans 11 amino acids. The germline V gene has CDR1 LNHDA and CDR2 SQIVND (reference sequence). The CDR3 DNA sequence: TGTGCCAGTAGTATCAAAGATACGCAGTATTTT. Its protein is CASSIKDTQYF.

This clone was picked up a small number of times. The rearrangement uses TRBV7-9 and TRBJ2-7, with TRBD2 matching 12 bases. Trimming took 2 bases from V and 4 from J; bases not matched to a gene: 3. This CDR3 region has 15 residues. CDR1 and CDR2 from the germline V gene are SEHNR and FQNEAQ (reference sequence). This chain's CDR3 is CASSLPTSGRYEQYF. CDR3 sequence (DNA): TGTGCCAGCAGCTTACCGACTAGCGGGAGATACGAGCAGTACTTC.

The sample holds a few counts of this clone. V gene TRBV7-2 combines with J gene TRBJ2-1, with D possibly TRBD1 on 6 matching bases. The CDR3 is 11 amino acids. Trimming left V 5 bases short and J 10 bases short, with 9 bases between. Germline loops: CDR1 SGHTA, CDR2 FQGNSA. The CDR3 nucleotides read TGTGCCAGCAGCCAGGGGACAGAGCAGTTCTTC. This gives the protein CASSQGTEQFF.

This clone was observed a few times. The chain recombines TRBV7-2 with TRBJ2-7; the match to TRBD2 covers 8 bases. Germline assignment: CDR1 SGHTA and CDR2 FQGNSA. V lost 3 bases, J lost 1 base, and 8 bases stayed unmatched. This CDR3 comprises 16 residues. In DNA form, the CDR3 reads TGTGCCAGCAGCTTGGGGCCACTAGCGGCGTCCTACGAGCAGTACTTC. Its protein is CASSLGPLAASYEQYF. Full variable domain (missing parts from reference TRBV7-2 and TRBJ2-7): GAGVSQSPSNKVTEKGKDVELRCDPISGHTALYWYRQSLGQGLEFLIYFQGNSAPDKSGLPSDRFSAERTGGSVSTLTIQRTQQEDSAVYLCASSLGPLAASYEQYFGPGTRLTVT.

This clone has just a few counts. The chain links TRBV28 to TRBJ2-1; 11 positions agree with TRBD2. The CDR3 has 14 amino acids. V trimming: 2 bases; J trimming: 9 bases; junction bases outside the gene matches: 3. Germline V gene sequence: CDR1 MDHEN, CDR2 SYDVKM. Written as DNA, the CDR3 is TGTGCCAGCAGTTTAGTGACTAGCGGGGTTGAGCAGTTCTTC. Translating it yields CASSLVTSGVEQFF.